Shown below are 7 T cell receptor beta chains from a single sample sequenced in a study of T cells after yellow fever vaccination. TCRdb passed the 5' RACE reads through MiXCR, listing each CDR3 protein once. Found here are about 250,000 distinct CDR3 sequences, more than 3.5% of them singletons; the top ten hold about a fifth. The sequenced sample was PBMCs, obtained 15 days after the yellow fever booster vaccination. All receptors come from a man aged 18-30 years who received the YFV17D yellow fever vaccine.

This clonotype showed up many times. The rearrangement joins TRBV27 to TRBJ2-1, with a tentative D call TRBD1 (6 bases). Germline CDR1 and CDR2: MNHEY and SMNVEV (reference sequence). This CDR3 contains 16 residues. Trimming cost V 2 bases and J 4 bases, with 15 bases left between them. The CDR3 reads CASSLVGASSYNEQFF. For the CDR3, the DNA is TGTGCCAGCAGTTTAGTGGGGGCTAGTTCGTACAATGAGCAGTTCTTC.

This clonotype was seen ten or more times. The CDR3 DNA follows: TGTGCCAGTAGCGGGGTGAACACCGGGGAGCTGTTTTTT. It encodes CASSGVNTGELFF. This chain connects TRBV6-2 or TRBV6-3 to TRBJ2-2; 8 bases line up with TRBD2. Trimming took 9 bases from V and 1 from J; bases not matched to a gene: 1. CDR1 is MNHEY and CDR2 is SVGEGT in the germline V gene. The CDR3 covers 13 residues.

This clonotype came up many times. The chain employs TRBV5-1 and TRBJ2-5; TRBD1 agrees at 10 bases. Trimming at V came to 1 base and at J to 3 bases, leaving 3 bases not matched to a gene. Per the germline V gene, CDR1 is SGHRS and CDR2 is YFSETQ. The CDR3 has 15 residues. The CDR3 is CASSLIGTGEETQYF. CDR3 DNA sequence: TGCGCCAGCAGCTTGATCGGGACAGGGGAAGAGACCCAGTACTTC. Filled out from reference TRBV5-1 and TRBJ2-5, the complete variable domain reads KAGVTQTPRYLIKTRGQQVTLSCSPISGHRSVSWYQQTPGQGLQFLFEYFSETQRNKGNFPGRFSGRQFSNSRSEMNVSTLELGDSALYLCASSLIGTGEETQYFGPGTRLLVL.

At least ten counts were recorded for this clonotype. The rearrangement uses TRBV5-1 and TRBJ1-3; D not resolved. This CDR3 is built from 17 residues. CDR1 and CDR2 (germline): SGHRS, YFSETQ. V was clipped by 0 bases and J by 0 bases, with 13 bases between them. The CDR3 region is CASSLGSDGISGNTIYF. CDR3 nucleotide sequence: TGCGCCAGCAGCTTGGGGTCGGACGGAATCTCTGGAAACACCATATATTTT.

This clonotype came up a few times. This chain uses TRBV11-2 with TRBJ1-3, with D unclear. Germline CDR1 reads SGHAT; CDR2 reads FQNNGV. V lost 8 bases and J lost 2, with 13 bases in between. CDR3 length: 14 amino acids. The CDR3 DNA is TGTGCCAGCCGTCGGGTGTCGACTGGAAACACCATATATTTT. Translating gives CASRRVSTGNTIYF.

This clonotype was detected many times. The V gene is TRBV7-9, the J gene TRBJ2-5; 7 bases map to TRBD2. The J segment lost 3 bases and the V segment lost 5 bases, leaving 6 bases of the junction unmatched. The CDR3 runs to 14 residues. The germline V gene has CDR1 SEHNR and CDR2 FQNEAQ (reference sequence). The CDR3 reads CASSSVRGKETQYF. In DNA, the CDR3 is TGTGCCAGCAGCAGCGTGCGGGGGAAAGAGACCCAGTACTTC.

This clonotype came up many times. V is TRBV7-2 and J is TRBJ2-5; D perhaps matches TRBD2 (6 bases). Germline assignment: CDR1 SGHTA and CDR2 FQGNSA. Trimming left V 2 bases short and J 5 bases short, with 15 bases between. The CDR3 has 15 amino acids. The CDR3: CASSLSWLASETQYF. The CDR3 coding sequence is TGTGCCAGCAGCTTAAGTTGGCTAGCGTCGGAGACCCAGTACTTC.